Listed below are T cell receptor beta chains from one sample, sequenced in a study of T cell repertoires in cytomegalovirus infection. TCRdb redid the calling of the reads with MiXCR, one entry per CDR3 protein. Of a few hundred thousand distinct CDR3 sequences listed, 9% to 9.5% are singletons. The sample was PBMCs. These receptor sequences come from a human donor in good health (CMV status not recorded). Some clones in this sample may be carry-over from other donors' samples. CDR3s include the opening cysteine and the closing phenylalanine or tryptophan. A D gene is named only where the DNA matches it firmly. Only some rows state a clone size, as once, few, many or a class for expanded clones.

TRBD1 TRBJ2-3 TRBV7-3 many TGTGCCAGCAGCTCGACAGGGGGGTGGACAGATACGCAGTATTTT CASSSTGGWTDTQYF
NA TRBJ2-3 TRBV14 many TGTGCCAGCAGCCAAGTGGGCACGGGAGTAAGGGATACGCAGTATTTT CASSQVGTGVRDTQYF
NA TRBJ1-4 TRBV7-3 many TGTGCCAGCAGCTTAACAGGGTCAACTAATGAAAAACTGTTTTTT CASSLTGSTNEKLFF
TRBD1 TRBJ1-5 TRBV28 NA TGTGCCAGCAGTACCACTGGACAGGGACGACAGCCCCAGCATTTT CASSTTGQGRQPQHF
NA TRBJ2-1 TRBV12-3/TRBV12-4 few TGTGCCAGCAGCCTGGGGGGGGCGTTCTACAATGAGCAGTTCTTC CASSLGGAFYNEQFF
TRBD2 TRBJ2-1 TRBV5-1 many TGCGCCAGCAGCTTGCTAGGACTAGCGGGAGGGAGAAATGAGCAGTTCTTC CASSLLGLAGGRNEQFF
NA TRBJ1-1 TRBV30 few TGTGCCTGGAGCCCCGACAGAGGGACTGAAGCTTTCTTT CAWSPDRGTEAFF
TRBD2 TRBJ2-1 TRBV6-5 few TGTGCCAGCGGGGAGGGAGTGACCTACAATGAGCAGTTCTTC CASGEGVTYNEQFF
NA TRBJ1-6 TRBV11-2 NA TGTGCCAGCAGCGATACCAGATCAGGGAGCTCCTATAATTCACCCCTCCACTTT CASSDTRSGSSYNSPLHF
TRBD1 TRBJ1-5 TRBV20-1 few TGCAGTGGGGTGGAGGGGGCCAATCAGCCCCAGCATTTT CSGVEGANQPQHF
NA TRBJ1-2 TRBV7-2 many TGTGCCAGCGCGGGGCAAACAGGGAACTATGGCTACACCTTC CASAGQTGNYGYTF
NA TRBJ2-1 TRBV7-2 NA TGTGCCAGCAGCTCCGGGGGCGGGACGACCTACAATGAGCAGTTCTTC CASSSGGGTTYNEQFF
NA TRBJ1-5 TRBV7-8 many TGTGCCAGCAGCTTAAGCGGTTGGGGGGAACAGCCCCAGCATTTT CASSLSGWGEQPQHF
NA TRBJ2-1 TRBV7-2 many TGTGCCAGCAGCTTTCGGGAGATGGTTGATGAGCAGTTCTTC CASSFREMVDEQFF
TRBD2 TRBJ2-5 TRBV5-4 few TGTGCCAGCAGCTTGGATTCTAGCGGGAATCGGGGGGAGACCCAGTACTTC CASSLDSSGNRGETQYF
NA TRBJ2-1 TRBV6-2/TRBV6-3 NA TGTGCCAGCAGTTACCGGACGCCCTCCGCGGAGCAGTTCTTC CASSYRTPSAEQFF
NA TRBJ1-3 TRBV4-1 NA TGCGCCAGCAGACCCCCCGGCTCTGGAAACACCATATATTTT CASRPPGSGNTIYF
NA TRBJ2-1 TRBV4-1 many TGCGCCAGCAGCCATGGAGGGGCGAGAAATGAGCAGTTCTTC CASSHGGARNEQFF
TRBD1 TRBJ2-7 TRBV7-8 NA TGTGCCAGCAGCTTACCACAGGGGGGCTACGAGCAGTACTTC CASSLPQGGYEQYF
NA TRBJ1-6 TRBV20-1 NA TGCAGTGTTACGACAGCCAGATATAATTCACCCCTCCACTTT CSVTTARYNSPLHF
NA TRBJ1-5 TRBV19 many TGTGCCAGTAGCCTCATGAACTCGGCGGCGCAGCCCCAGCATTTT CASSLMNSAAQPQHF
TRBD1 TRBJ2-7 TRBV4-3 many TGCGCCAGCAGCCAGGACAGGGTCTACGAGCAGTACTTC CASSQDRVYEQYF
NA TRBJ2-2 TRBV4-1 many TGCGCCAGCAGCCAACGGTCCGACACCGGGGAGCTGTTTTTT CASSQRSDTGELFF
NA TRBJ1-1 TRBV7-6 NA TGTGCCAGCAGCCAAGGGGTGATTGAAGCTTTCTTT CASSQGVIEAFF
TRBD2 TRBJ2-1 TRBV7-8 few TGTGCCAGCAGCACCGGGACTAGCGACTACAATGAGCAGTTCTTC CASSTGTSDYNEQFF
NA TRBJ2-7 TRBV5-1 NA TGCGCCAGCAGCTCGACAAGGATGGCCCACGAGCAGTACTTC CASSSTRMAHEQYF
NA TRBJ2-2 TRBV4-2 NA TGTGCCAGCAGCCACCCTGAGGCAGGGCTGACCGGGGAGCTGTTTTTT CASSHPEAGLTGELFF
NA TRBJ2-2 TRBV7-2 many TGTGCCAGCAGCTTAGTGGGCCGGGGAGGCACCGGGGAGCTGTTTTTT CASSLVGRGGTGELFF
TRBD2 TRBJ2-2 TRBV7-2 many TGTGCCAGCAGCTTCGAACTAGCGGGTCTGACCGGGGAGCTGTTTTTT CASSFELAGLTGELFF
NA TRBJ1-5 TRBV15 few TGTGCCACCAGCAGAGACTTTCAGGAGCCCCAGCATTTT CATSRDFQEPQHF
NA TRBJ2-6 TRBV7-9 many TGTGCCAGCAGGCTTGGGTCTGCCAGCTCTGGGGCCAACGTCCTGACTTTC CASRLGSASSGANVLTF
NA TRBJ2-5 TRBV4-2 few TGTGCCAGCAGCCAAGCTCGACTCGGAGAGACCCAGTACTTC CASSQARLGETQYF
TRBD1 TRBJ2-6 TRBV7-2 many TGTGCCAGCAGCCGGGACAGGGCTACCTCTGGGGCCAACGTCCTGACTTTC CASSRDRATSGANVLTF
NA TRBJ2-7 TRBV7-9 many TGTGCCAGCAGCTTAGACACGGGAAGGGGATTCAACTACGAGCAGTACTTC CASSLDTGRGFNYEQYF
NA TRBJ2-5 TRBV3-1 NA TGTGCCAGCAGCCAAGATGGTAGGGGGGGCAGGGAGACCCAGTACTTC CASSQDGRGGRETQYF
NA TRBJ2-7 TRBV11-2 many TGTGCCAGCAGCTTAGCGGGGATATCCTACGAGCAGTACTTC CASSLAGISYEQYF
NA TRBJ2-1 TRBV6-2/TRBV6-3 many TGTGCCAGCACTACGGGGCAGGATAGGAATGAGCAGTTCTTC CASTTGQDRNEQFF
TRBD1 TRBJ1-2 TRBV20-1 few TGCAGTGCTAGAGATCCACGAACAGGGGAAGGCTACACCTTC CSARDPRTGEGYTF
NA TRBJ2-3 TRBV20-1 many TGCAGTGCTAGTGTCCCGAGGGTAGGGGATACGCAGTATTTT CSASVPRVGDTQYF
NA TRBJ2-1 TRBV7-2 many TGTGCCAGCAGCTTGACCCCAGGGGTCCATGAGCAGTTCTTC CASSLTPGVHEQFF
TRBD2 TRBJ2-3 TRBV7-2 many TGTGCCAGCAGCCAAAAGACAGGCGGGAGGGGCGATACGCAGTATTTT CASSQKTGGRGDTQYF
TRBD1 TRBJ2-2 TRBV11-2 many TGTGCCAGCAGCCCCCCCGGGACAGGCAACACCGGGGAGCTGTTTTTT CASSPPGTGNTGELFF
TRBD2 TRBJ2-7 TRBV27 NA TGTGCCAGCAGTTTCCTGACTAGCGGGATCTCCTACGAGCAGTACTTC CASSFLTSGISYEQYF
NA TRBJ2-3 TRBV10-3 few TGTGCCATCAGTTTCTCTTGGGGGAAAGGTACAGATACGCAGTATTTT CAISFSWGKGTDTQYF
TRBD1 TRBJ2-7 TRBV6-6 NA TGTGCCAGCAGTACCGGGACAGGGGACTGGTACGAGCAGTACTTC CASSTGTGDWYEQYF
NA TRBJ1-2 TRBV12-5 NA TGTGCTAGTGGCCTGAACTATGGCTACACCTTC CASGLNYGYTF
TRBD2 TRBJ2-1 TRBV12-3/TRBV12-4 NA TGTGCCAGCAGGTCCTCCGGGACTAGCCTAAATGAGCAGTTCTTC CASRSSGTSLNEQFF
NA TRBJ2-1 TRBV7-6 many TGTGCCAGCAGCTTATCGGGCCTGCGGGACTACAATGAGCAGTTCTTC CASSLSGLRDYNEQFF
NA TRBJ1-4 TRBV28 few TGTGCCACCAATACGGCACCCCACGAAAAACTGTTTTTT CATNTAPHEKLFF
TRBD1 TRBJ1-3 TRBV20-1 NA TGCAGTGCGGGACAGGGTTCTGGAAACACCATATATTTT CSAGQGSGNTIYF
NA TRBJ1-4 TRBV12-5 NA TGTGCTAGTGGAGACGGACAGCCTAATGAAAAACTGTTTTTT CASGDGQPNEKLFF
NA TRBJ1-5 TRBV27 many TGTGCCAGCAGTTACGGGCCAGGGGTTAATCAGCCCCAGCATTTT CASSYGPGVNQPQHF
NA TRBJ1-3 TRBV12-3/TRBV12-4 NA TGTGCCAGCAAGCTCAGGGAGTCTGGAAACACCATATATTTT CASKLRESGNTIYF
TRBD1 TRBJ1-6 TRBV20-1 many TGCAGTGCTAGTGCAGGGGGTTGGTCACCCCTCCACTTT CSASAGGWSPLHF
NA TRBJ1-6 TRBV23-1 NA TGCGCCAGCAGGCCACTTTTAAATTCACCCCTCCACTTT CASRPLLNSPLHF